A single sample is the source of the 25 T cell receptor beta chains below, sequenced in a study of spatial heterogeneity in lung cancer. Whole-study results and caveats: Tracking of tumor mutation counts was seen in expanded intratumoral alpha and beta TCR counts.

These receptors are not linked to any known antigen. Specified time point: sample taken at primary tumor resection. TCRdb independently ran MiXCR on the 5' RACE reads; one entry per CDR3 protein. The sample lists some 11,000 distinct CDR3 sequences, more than 7% occurring once. The source was lung tumor tissue, collected at surgery. Receptor source: a female donor with early-stage non-small cell lung cancer.

This clonotype is judged medium-sized. The library was built for alpha chains, so this beta chain is an off-target read and its size means little. The J gene is TRBJ2-7, the V gene TRBV20-1; possible D gene TRBD1, 5 bases. Germline values: CDR1 DFQATT, CDR2 SNEGSKA (reference sequence). V was cut by 0 bases and J by 2 bases, with 14 bases left in between. The CDR3 extends over 15 amino acids. The CDR3 loop reads CSARDRTRPTYEQYF. The CDR3 DNA sequence: TGCAGTGCTAGAGATCGGACAAGGCCCACCTACGAGCAGTACTTC.

Judged by abundance, this clonotype is medium-sized (0.01 to 0.1%). As an off-target read in a library built for alpha chains, this beta chain has a frequency of little significance. The chain links TRBV7-8 to TRBJ1-1, with 8 nucleotides matching TRBD1. There are 13 residues in the CDR3. V gave up 4 bases and J gave up 11 bases; unmatched junction bases: 9. Germline values: CDR1 SGHVS, CDR2 FQNEAQ. The CDR3 nucleotides read TGTGCCAGCAGCTCAGGACAGGGCCCTCTGGCTTTCTTT. Its protein product is CASSSGQGPLAFF.

The sample holds many counts of this clonotype. In a library made to pick up alpha chains, this beta chain is a stray read with a size that means little. V is TRBV29-1 and J is TRBJ1-4, with 8 positions matching TRBD1. Germline V gene lookup returns CDR1 SQVTM and CDR2 ANQGSEA. The CDR3 runs 13 residues. V was clipped by 8 bases and J by 7 bases; unmatched bases: 9. The CDR3 DNA is TGCAGCACACGGCAGGGGGCAGGTGAAAAACTGTTTTTT. It codes for CSTRQGAGEKLFF.

This clonotype was counted many times. Since the library was made to target alpha chains, this beta chain is a stray read and its abundance is not meaningful. The V call is TRBV5-5, the J call TRBJ1-6, with D perhaps TRBD1 (5 bases). Germline V CDR1 and CDR2: SGHKS, YYEKEE (reference sequence). Between the trimmed V and J ends, which lost 4 bases and 5 bases, there was a span of 10 bases. The CDR3 has 14 residues. CDR3 protein: CASSREGDNSPLHF. Here the CDR3 DNA reads TGTGCCAGCAGCCGCGAAGGGGATAATTCACCCCTCCACTTT.

This clonotype appeared many times. This beta chain was picked up by a library intended for alpha chains and is off target, so its count carries little meaning. The chain links TRBV7-2 to TRBJ2-7; D gene unclear. This CDR3 contains 12 residues. The V gene's germline CDR1 is SGHTA and CDR2 FQGNSA. The ends were cut back, 1 base at V and 2 bases at J, with 3 bases in the middle. The CDR3 nucleotides read TGTGCCAGCAGCTTAGAGGCCTACGAGCAGTACTTC. Its protein product is CASSLEAYEQYF. Variable domain in full (rest from reference TRBV7-2 and TRBJ2-7): GAGVSQSPSNKVTEKGKDVELRCDPISGHTALYWYRQSLGQGLEFLIYFQGNSAPDKSGLPSDRFSAERTGGSVSTLTIQRTQQEDSAVYLCASSLEAYEQYFGPGTRLTVT.

A word on this clonotype: This beta chain represents an off-target read in a library built for alpha chains; its size is of limited meaning. The chain has TRBV7-8 and TRBJ2-4; unclear D gene. Trimming removed 3 bases at V and 0 bases at J, with 9 bases between. This CDR3 has 15 residues. Germline-derived CDR1 and CDR2 are SGHVS and FQNEAQ. The chain's CDR3 is CASSFGVLAKNIQYF. In DNA form, the CDR3 reads TGTGCCAGCAGCTTTGGAGTCCTAGCCAAAAACATTCAGTACTTC.

This clonotype was observed many times. This beta chain is an off-target read within a library intended for alpha chains, so its frequency means little. DNA for the CDR3: TGCAGTGCTCCTTTGGCGGGCTATGGCTACACCTTC. Translation gives CSAPLAGYGYTF. J is TRBJ1-2 and V is TRBV20-1, with D unresolved. V gave up 5 bases and J gave up 4 bases, with 11 bases separating them. Germline V gene sequence: CDR1 DFQATT, CDR2 SNEGSKA (reference sequence). There are 12 residues in the CDR3.

This clonotype occurred many times. Being off target in a library aimed at alpha chains, this beta chain has a size of little meaning. The J gene is TRBJ1-5, the V gene TRBV27; D perhaps matches TRBD1 (5 bases). In germline, CDR1 is MNHEY, CDR2 SMNVEV (reference sequence). This CDR3 has 16 residues. V dropped 6 bases and J dropped 1 base, with 16 bases sitting between them. Written as DNA, the CDR3 is TGTGCCAGCAGGGGGGGTGGCAGGTTGAGCAATCAGCCCCAGCATTTT. It codes for CASRGGGRLSNQPQHF.

On this clonotype itself: A much larger clone lies a single base off, so this may be a read error. Being off target in a library aimed at alpha chains, this beta chain has a size of little meaning. The gene calls are TRBV10-3 and TRBJ2-7, with 8 bases identical to TRBD2. The germline V gene encodes CDR1 ENHRY and CDR2 SYGVKD. This CDR3 has 13 amino acids. CDR3 DNA: TGTACCATCAGGGTCGGGGGGGCCTACGAGCAGTACTTC. It translates to CTIRVGGAYEQYF.

Sample share makes this clonotype medium-sized (0.01 to 0.1%). This beta chain represents an off-target read in a library built for alpha chains; its size is of limited meaning. The chain is built from TRBV12-3 or TRBV12-4 and TRBJ1-6; no reliable D call. The germline V and J ends were trimmed by 6 bases and 2 bases, with 11 bases remaining between them. This CDR3 comprises 15 residues. In nucleotides, the CDR3 is TGTGCCAGCAGCCCGACCGTCACCTATAATTCACCCCTCCACTTT. Translated: CASSPTVTYNSPLHF.

This clonotype was picked up many times. This beta chain is a stray read from a library made for alpha chains; its abundance is not meaningful. This chain uses TRBV20-1 with TRBJ2-7; D may be TRBD2 (6 bases). CDR3 length equals 13 residues. V gave up 3 bases and J gave up 4 bases, with 13 bases separating them. Germline V gene data show CDR1 as DFQATT and CDR2 as SNEGSKA (reference sequence). The CDR3 region has the DNA TGCAGTGCTAGCGGGGGAGAGGGATACGAGCAGTACTTC. Encoded protein: CSASGGEGYEQYF.

At least ten counts were recorded for this clonotype. Since it is a stray read in a library aimed at alpha chains, this beta chain has a size that is not meaningful. The chain is built from TRBV7-2 and TRBJ2-5; 10 bases match TRBD1. Germline lookup yields CDR1 SGHTA and CDR2 FQGNSA. After removal of 1 base from V and 4 bases from J, the junction contained 6 bases not matched to a gene. The CDR3 runs to 16 residues. The CDR3 spells CASSLDGTGVTETQYF. The CDR3 DNA follows: TGTGCCAGCAGCTTAGATGGGACAGGGGTTACAGAGACCCAGTACTTC.

This clonotype was counted ten times or more. Found in a library prepared for alpha chains, this beta chain is an off-target read, and its abundance has little meaning. This chain connects TRBV10-3 to TRBJ1-5; no clear D. V gave up 5 bases and J gave up 5 bases, with 10 bases separating them. The CDR3 has 13 residues. CDR1 is ENHRY and CDR2 is SYGVKD in the germline V gene. Here the CDR3 DNA reads TGTGCCATCAGTCCATCGGCACATCAGCCCCAGCATTTT. Translating gives CAISPSAHQPQHF.

This clonotype was picked up many times. This beta chain lies outside the target of a library built for alpha chains; its clone size means little. This chain connects TRBV15 to TRBJ1-1; a possible D gene is TRBD1 (6 bases). The V gene's germline CDR1 is LNHNV and CDR2 YYDKDF (reference sequence). This CDR3 region has 15 residues. V gave up 0 bases and J gave up 2 bases, with 10 bases separating them. CDR3 sequence (DNA): TGTGCCACCAGCAGAGATGGACAGCCAAACACTGAAGCTTTCTTT. Translating gives CATSRDGQPNTEAFF.

Concerning this clonotype itself: A much bigger clone sits one base away, suggesting this may be a read error. This beta chain was picked up by a library intended for alpha chains and is off target, so its count carries little meaning. This chain links TRBV7-9 with TRBJ2-5, with 9 bases aligning to TRBD2. V was pared by 4 bases and J by 2 bases, with 14 bases of the junction left unmatched. The CDR3 length is 18 residues. CDR1 and CDR2 from the germline V gene are SEHNR and FQNEAQ (reference sequence). The CDR3 nucleotides are TGTGCCAGCAGCTCACCACCTAGCGGGGAAACCTTTCAAGAGACCCAGTACTTC. Amino acid sequence: CASSSPPSGETFQETQYF.

This clonotype was seen ten or more times. Since the library was made to target alpha chains, this beta chain is a stray read and its abundance is not meaningful. The rearrangement uses TRBV3-1 and TRBJ1-2; no clear D. This CDR3 is 15 amino acids long. CDR1 is LGHDT, CDR2 YNNKEL, per germline (reference sequence). V was trimmed by 2 bases and J by 4 bases, leaving 14 bases between them. The CDR3 region has the DNA TGTGCCAGCAGCCAAAAGGCCGGACGGGTCTATGGCTACACCTTC. Protein sequence: CASSQKAGRVYGYTF.

The sample holds many counts of this clonotype. A library made for alpha chains picked up this beta chain off target, so its size means little. V usage is TRBV6-2 or TRBV6-3 and J usage is TRBJ2-3; D not resolved. The length of the CDR3 is 15 residues. Germline lookup yields CDR1 MNHEY and CDR2 SVGEGT. The ends were cut back, 0 bases at V and 5 bases at J, with 12 bases in the middle. CDR3 protein: CASSYSGLRGDTQYF. The CDR3 coding sequence is TGTGCCAGCAGTTACTCAGGTCTCCGCGGAGATACGCAGTATTTT.

By its share, this clonotype is medium-sized (0.01 to 0.1%). This beta chain represents an off-target read in a library built for alpha chains; its size is of limited meaning. This sequence joins TRBV7-8 and TRBJ2-2; D is unresolved. This CDR3 is built from 12 residues. The ends were cut back, 7 bases at V and 4 bases at J, with 7 bases in the middle. Germline V gene data show CDR1 as SGHVS and CDR2 as FQNEAQ. The CDR3 nucleotides are TGTGCCAGCACGGAGAGCACCGGGGAGCTGTTTTTT. Translating gives CASTESTGELFF.

To note about this clonotype: This beta chain came through as a stray read in a library set up for alpha chains, and its size says little. The chain is built from TRBV7-2 and TRBJ2-2; TRBD1 matches 8 bases. V trimming: 3 bases; J trimming: 5 bases; junction bases outside the gene matches: 11. CDR1 SGHTA and CDR2 FQGNSA come from the germline V gene. CDR3 length equals 17 residues. The CDR3 DNA is TGTGCCAGCAGCTTGGGACCGGACAGGGAGAGGACCGGGGAGCTGTTTTTT. Residues: CASSLGPDRERTGELFF.

This clonotype was detected ten times or more. This beta chain represents an off-target read in a library built for alpha chains; its size is of limited meaning. The V and J genes are TRBV6-5 and TRBJ1-6; 9 bases are a match to TRBD1. Looked up from germline, CDR1 is MNHEY and CDR2 is SVGAGI. With 4 bases clipped from V and 9 bases from J, the junction kept 4 bases outside the gene matches. This CDR3 contains 14 residues. The CDR3 protein is CASSFRTGASPLHF. In nucleotides, the CDR3 is TGTGCCAGCAGTTTCCGGACAGGGGCTTCACCCCTCCACTTT.

This clonotype is medium-sized in the sample. As an off-target read in a library built for alpha chains, this beta chain has a frequency of little significance. V is TRBV11-2 and J is TRBJ2-5, with D maybe TRBD1 (7 bases). The germline gives CDR1 SGHAT, CDR2 FQNNGV. This CDR3 is 15 amino acids long. V shed 3 bases and J shed 1 base, with 12 bases lying between them. The CDR3 DNA is TGTGCCAGCAGCTTGGCGGGACAGATCCAAGAGACCCAGTACTTC. Amino acids: CASSLAGQIQETQYF.

Judged by abundance, this clonotype is medium-sized. Because this beta chain is a stray read in a library intended to capture alpha chains, its abundance should not be given much weight. The rearrangement links TRBV6-6 to TRBJ1-6; D perhaps matches TRBD1 (5 bases). Germline loops: CDR1 MNHNY, CDR2 SVGAGI (reference sequence). The V gene lost 2 bases and the J gene lost 10 bases, with 18 bases spanning the gap. The CDR3 loop spans 16 amino acids. This chain's CDR3 is CASSYPQTGLRSPLHF. The CDR3 bases are TGTGCCAGCAGTTACCCCCAAACAGGCTTAAGGTCACCCCTCCACTTT.

This clonotype was recorded at least ten times. This beta chain is a stray sequence in a library constructed for alpha chains; its clone size is not meaningful. This rearrangement joins TRBV20-1 to TRBJ1-5; D remains ambiguous. From germline, CDR1 is DFQATT and CDR2 SNEGSKA (reference sequence). V was trimmed by 3 bases and J by 3 bases, leaving 15 bases between them. The CDR3 runs 15 residues. The CDR3 DNA is TGCAGTGCTAGCCCCCGGGAGGTTTACAATCAGCCCCAGCATTTT. This gives the protein CSASPREVYNQPQHF.

This clonotype has only one observation. The library was built for alpha chains, so this beta chain is an off-target read and its size means little. The chain employs TRBV6-6 and TRBJ2-1; 9 bases are a match to TRBD2. CDR3 length: 18 residues. Looked up from germline, CDR1 is MNHNY and CDR2 is SVGAGI (reference sequence). V dropped 6 bases and J dropped 0; count of bases not matched to a gene: 12. The DNA for the CDR3 is TGTGCCAGCAGCAACGAGGGTGGCGGGGGGGCCTCCTACAATGAGCAGTTCTTC. Amino acids: CASSNEGGGGASYNEQFF.

This clonotype was observed many times. Since it is a stray read in a library aimed at alpha chains, this beta chain has a size that is not meaningful. The chain recombines TRBV6-5 with TRBJ1-2, with no clear D. The CDR3 extends over 13 amino acids. Trimming stripped 7 bases from V and 7 bases from J, with 16 bases between. Germline V CDR1 and CDR2: MNHEY, SVGAGI. The DNA of the CDR3 is TGTGCCAGCACCTTTTCCCGGGAATCTGGCTACACCTTC. This codes for CASTFSRESGYTF.